The 14 T cell receptor beta chains below were found in one sample sequenced in a study of blood T cell repertoires in COVID-19. Using immunoSEQ multiplex PCR, the repertoire was profiled, and TCRdb retains in-frame clones only, with some absent. Of hundreds of thousands of clones in the sample, roughly four fifths were seen once. The sample comprised peripheral blood. The receptors derive from a woman between 70 and 85 years old with acute or convalescent COVID-19.

The chain couples TRBV27 to TRBJ1-2, with 8 bases that match TRBD1. CDR1 and CDR2 (germline): MNHEY, SMNVEV (reference sequence). The CDR3 has 12 amino acids. Losses at the gene ends were 8 bases for V and 4 bases for J; bases not matched to a gene: 3. As DNA, the CDR3 is TGTGCCAGCGGACAGGGACCCTATGGCTACACCTTC. It specifies CASGQGPYGYTF.

V usage is TRBV27 and J usage is TRBJ2-1, with 10 bases fitting TRBD2. The V and J ends lost 0 bases and 4 bases, in that order; junction bases with no gene match: 3. Looked up from germline, CDR1 is MNHEY and CDR2 is SMNVEV (reference sequence). The CDR3 sequence is 16 residues long. CDR3 residues: CASSLSVSGGYNEQFF. CDR3 in DNA: TGTGCCAGCAGTTTATCGGTTAGCGGGGGGTACAATGAGCAGTTCTTC.

The genes are TRBV6-5 and TRBJ2-7; D is possibly TRBD2 (6 bases). V was trimmed by 2 bases and J by 6 bases, leaving 8 bases between them. Per the germline V gene, CDR1 is MNHEY and CDR2 is SVGAGI. The CDR3 runs to 12 residues. The DNA of the CDR3 is TGTGCCAGCAGTTACGGGGGGTTCGAGCAGTACTTC. It encodes CASSYGGFEQYF.

The genes are TRBV30 and TRBJ1-2; D remains ambiguous. Per germline, CDR1 GTSNPN and CDR2 SVGIG (reference sequence). V was pared by 4 bases and J by 8 bases, with 17 bases between. The CDR3 has 13 residues. DNA of the CDR3: TGTGCCTGGAACCGGTCCCCTCCCAGGGGCTACACCTTC. This gives the protein CAWNRSPPRGYTF.

The chain joins TRBV11-2 to TRBJ2-1, with a weak D call TRBD1 (6 bases). This CDR3 spans 19 amino acids. V was shortened by 5 bases and J by 4 bases, with 27 bases between the two germline ends. Germline V gene data show CDR1 as SGHAT and CDR2 as FQNNGV. The CDR3 DNA reads as TGTGCCAGCAGCCCCATCAGGGGCGGAAGCGGCAGATTTTACAATGAGCAGTTCTTC. It yields the protein CASSPIRGGSGRFYNEQFF.

The chain combines TRBV4-3 with TRBJ1-5, with D maybe TRBD1 (5 bases). From germline, CDR1 is LGHNA and CDR2 YSLEER. This CDR3 region has 16 residues. Trimming cost V 1 base and J 2 bases, with 12 bases left between them. This CDR3 is CASSQGFPGGNQPQHF. CDR3 DNA: TGCGCCAGCAGCCAAGGGTTTCCGGGGGGCAATCAGCCCCAGCATTTT.

The CDR3 is CAWGAGIPGNTIYF. The CDR3 nucleotides are TGTGCCTGGGGGGCAGGGATCCCAGGAAACACCATATATTTT. This rearrangement joins TRBV30 to TRBJ1-3; possible D gene TRBD1, 5 bases. The CDR3 extends over 14 amino acids. Germline loops: CDR1 GTSNPN, CDR2 SVGIG (reference sequence). V was cut by 5 bases and J by 4 bases, with 15 bases left in between.

The V gene is TRBV4-3, the J gene TRBJ2-7; unclear D gene. The CDR3 length is 14 residues. V was clipped by 0 bases and J by 2 bases, with 8 bases between them. The germline V gene encodes CDR1 LGHNA and CDR2 YSLEER. The CDR3 DNA reads as TGCGCCAGCAGCCAAGATGTGGCAACCTACGAGCAGTACTTC. This encodes CASSQDVATYEQYF.

This chain links TRBV3-1 (or the pseudogene TRBV3-2) with TRBJ1-1; D not resolved. Between the trimmed V and J ends, which lost 4 bases and 1 base, there was a span of 16 bases. Per the germline V gene, CDR1 is LGHDT and CDR2 is YNNKEL (reference sequence). The CDR3 has 16 amino acids. The CDR3 DNA sequence: TGTGCCAGCAGCCCTATGCCATTCGGTACGAACACTGAAGCTTTCTTT. Translating it yields CASSPMPFGTNTEAFF.

This clone was picked up one time. The J gene is TRBJ1-1, the V gene TRBV27; the D gene is possibly TRBD1 (6 bases). V was trimmed by 5 bases and J by 0 bases, leaving 16 bases between them. This CDR3 spans 16 amino acids. Germline CDR1 is MNHEY and CDR2 is SMNVEV (reference sequence). For the CDR3, the DNA is TGTGCCAGCAGTCCCCCAGGGAAGGGGGTGAACACTGAAGCTTTCTTT. Its protein is CASSPPGKGVNTEAFF.

The chain recombines TRBV27 with TRBJ1-3; D gene uncertain. CDR3 length: 13 residues. With 3 bases removed from V and 4 bases from J, the gap between germline ends came to 7 bases. Looked up from germline, CDR1 is MNHEY and CDR2 is SMNVEV (reference sequence). CDR3 protein: CASSFGGGNTIYF. CDR3 sequence (DNA): TGTGCCAGCAGTTTCGGAGGGGGAAACACCATATATTTT.

The table lists this clone with a count of one. CDR3 sequence reads: CASSYATSGGTGELFF. DNA of the CDR3: TGTGCCAGCAGTTACGCGACTAGCGGGGGGACCGGGGAGCTGTTTTTT. The chain recombines TRBV6-5 with TRBJ2-2; TRBD2 aligns across 13 bases. Germline-derived CDR1 and CDR2 are MNHEY and SVGAGI. V dropped 2 bases and J dropped 5; count of bases not matched to a gene: 2. There are 16 residues in the CDR3.

J is TRBJ1-4 and V is TRBV28; 8 nucleotides align to TRBD1. Per germline, CDR1 MDHEN and CDR2 SYDVKM. The CDR3 runs to 12 residues. Trimming at V came to 8 bases and at J to 5 bases, leaving 1 base not matched to a gene. The CDR3 region has the DNA TGTGCCAGCGGGACAGGAAATGAAAAACTGTTTTTT. It is translated as CASGTGNEKLFF.

This chain joins TRBV2 and TRBJ1-6; TRBD1 matches at 8 bases. Trimming at V came to 8 bases and at J to 7 bases, leaving 10 bases not matched to a gene. The CDR3 extends over 15 amino acids. Germline-derived CDR1 and CDR2 are SNHLY and FYNNEI. Here the CDR3 reads CASRAGGARNSPLHF. CDR3 bases: TGTGCCAGCCGAGCAGGGGGCGCGAGAAATTCACCCCTCCACTTT.